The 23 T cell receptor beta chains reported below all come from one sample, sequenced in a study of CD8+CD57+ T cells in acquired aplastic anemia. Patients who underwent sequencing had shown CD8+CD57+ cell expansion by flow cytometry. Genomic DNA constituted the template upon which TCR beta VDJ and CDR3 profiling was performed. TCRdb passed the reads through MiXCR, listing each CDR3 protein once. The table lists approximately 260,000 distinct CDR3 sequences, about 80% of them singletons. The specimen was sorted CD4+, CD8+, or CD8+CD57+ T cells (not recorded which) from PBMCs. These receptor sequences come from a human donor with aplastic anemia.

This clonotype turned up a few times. The CDR3 loop is CATSRDRLYEQYF. The CDR3 region has the DNA TGTGCCACCAGCAGAGACAGGCTGTACGAGCAGTACTTC. The V gene is TRBV15, the J gene TRBJ2-7, with unresolved D. Trimming left V 0 bases short and J 4 bases short, with 7 bases between. Germline lookup yields CDR1 LNHNV and CDR2 YYDKDF (reference sequence). The CDR3 consists of 13 residues.

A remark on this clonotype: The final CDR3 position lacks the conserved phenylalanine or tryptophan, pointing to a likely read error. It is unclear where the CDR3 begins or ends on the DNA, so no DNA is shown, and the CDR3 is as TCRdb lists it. The CDR3 reads CASSQRDRGLNSPLQS. The chain employs TRBV2 and TRBJ1-6; the table names TRBD1, a call not compared with the DNA. The germline V gene encodes CDR1 SNHLY and CDR2 FYNNEI. Termini included, the CDR3 measures 16 amino acids.

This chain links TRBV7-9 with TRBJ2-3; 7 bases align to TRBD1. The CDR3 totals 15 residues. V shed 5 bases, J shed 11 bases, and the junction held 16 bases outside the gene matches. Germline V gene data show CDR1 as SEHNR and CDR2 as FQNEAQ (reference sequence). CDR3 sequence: CASSVGRNRTGKQYF. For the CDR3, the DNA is TGTGCCAGCAGCGTAGGAAGAAACAGGACAGGCAAGCAGTATTTT.

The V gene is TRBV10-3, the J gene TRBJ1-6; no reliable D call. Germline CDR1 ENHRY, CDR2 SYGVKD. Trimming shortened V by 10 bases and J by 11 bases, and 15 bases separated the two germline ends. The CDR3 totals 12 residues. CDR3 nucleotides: TGTGCCAGCAGCCTCAGACTTGCACCCCTCCACTTT. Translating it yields CASSLRLAPLHF.

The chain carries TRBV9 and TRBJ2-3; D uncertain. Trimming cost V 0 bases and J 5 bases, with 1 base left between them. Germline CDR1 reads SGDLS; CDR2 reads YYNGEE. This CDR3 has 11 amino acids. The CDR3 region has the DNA TGTGCCAGCAGCGTAGTAGATACGCAGTATTTT. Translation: CASSVVDTQYF.

The CDR3 bases are TGTGCCAGCAGCTTTCCGGGGGCCGGGGAGCTGTTTTTT. As protein: CASSFPGAGELFF. V is TRBV5-4 and J is TRBJ2-2, with a tentative D call TRBD2 (6 bases). The CDR3 extends over 13 amino acids. Germline CDR1 is SGHNT and CDR2 is YYREEE (reference sequence). V lost 2 bases and J 6 bases, leaving 8 bases between the germline ends.

CDR3 in DNA: TGTGCCAGCAGCTTACATCCAGGCGCGAGGGACCTTTCCTACGAGCAGTACGTC. Its translation: CASSLHPGARDLSYEQYV. V is TRBV7-9 and J is TRBJ2-7; tentatively, D is TRBD1 or TRBD2 (5 bases each). This CDR3 region has 18 residues. The germline V and J ends were trimmed by 2 bases and 1 base, with 21 bases remaining between them. The germline CDR1 and CDR2 sequences are SEHNR and FQNEAQ (reference sequence).

CDR3 nucleotides: TGTGCCAGCTCAAGAAAGGCCAACGCCAGAGCGGAAGAGTACTTC. Amino acid sequence: CASSRKANARAEEYF. The rearrangement uses TRBV7-3 and TRBJ2-5; possible D gene TRBD2, 5 bases. The V and J ends lost 8 bases and 12 bases respectively, with 28 bases between them. The CDR3 is made up of 15 amino acids. The germline CDR1 and CDR2 sequences are SGHTA and FQGTGA.

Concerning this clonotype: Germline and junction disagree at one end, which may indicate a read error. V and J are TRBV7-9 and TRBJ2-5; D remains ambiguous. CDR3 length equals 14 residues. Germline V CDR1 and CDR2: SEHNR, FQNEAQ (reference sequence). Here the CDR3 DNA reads TGTGCCACCAGCAGAGGCAGCGAGCACGCGAACCAGTACTTC. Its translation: CATSRGSEHANQYF.

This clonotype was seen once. CDR3 region: CASGTSPTHHTQYF. For the CDR3, the DNA is TGCGCCAGCGGGACTAGCCCAACACATCATACGCAGTATTTT. The chain carries TRBV10-2 and TRBJ2-3; 9 bases align to TRBD2. This CDR3 contains 14 residues. Germline assignment: CDR1 WSHSY and CDR2 SAAADI. V dropped 8 bases and J dropped 7; count of bases not matched to a gene: 10.

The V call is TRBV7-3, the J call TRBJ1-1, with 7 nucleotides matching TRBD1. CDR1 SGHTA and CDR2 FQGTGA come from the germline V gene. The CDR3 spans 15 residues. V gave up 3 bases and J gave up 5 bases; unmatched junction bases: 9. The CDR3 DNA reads TGTGCCAGCAGCTTTCATCCGACAGGGAAAACTGAAGCTTTCTTT. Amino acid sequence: CASSFHPTGKTEAFF.

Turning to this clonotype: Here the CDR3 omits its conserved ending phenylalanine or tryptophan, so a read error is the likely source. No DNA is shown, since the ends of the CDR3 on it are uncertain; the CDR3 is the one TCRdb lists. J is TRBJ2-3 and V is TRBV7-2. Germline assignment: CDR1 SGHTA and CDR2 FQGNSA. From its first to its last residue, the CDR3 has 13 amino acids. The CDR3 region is CASSLVGTNSYEQ.

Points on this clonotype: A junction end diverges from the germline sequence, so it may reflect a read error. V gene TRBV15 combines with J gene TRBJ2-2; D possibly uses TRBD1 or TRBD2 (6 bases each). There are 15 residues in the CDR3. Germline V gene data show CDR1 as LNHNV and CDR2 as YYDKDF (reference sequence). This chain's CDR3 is CATSLGGGHTGELFF. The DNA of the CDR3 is TGTGCCACCAGCTTAGGGGGAGGCCACACCGGGGAGCTGTTTTTC.

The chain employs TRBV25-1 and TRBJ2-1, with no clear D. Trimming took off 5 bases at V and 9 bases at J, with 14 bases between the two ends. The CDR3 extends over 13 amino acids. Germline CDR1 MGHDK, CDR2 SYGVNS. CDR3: CASSLLLGGEQFF. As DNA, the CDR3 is TGTGCCAGCAGTCTCCTTTTGGGCGGTGAGCAGTTCTTC.

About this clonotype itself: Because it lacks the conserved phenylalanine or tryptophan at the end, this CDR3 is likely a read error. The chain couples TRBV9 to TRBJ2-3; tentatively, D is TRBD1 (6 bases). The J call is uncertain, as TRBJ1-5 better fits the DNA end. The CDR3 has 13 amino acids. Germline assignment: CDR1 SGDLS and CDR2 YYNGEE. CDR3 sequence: CASGEGGRDTQHL. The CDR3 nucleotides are TGTGCCAGCGGGGAAGGGGGGAGAGATACGCAGCATCTT.

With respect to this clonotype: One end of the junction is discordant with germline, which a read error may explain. The CDR3 here is CASTFELTGKTEAFF. The CDR3 bases are TGTGCCAGCACATTTGAGCTGACAGGGAAGACTGAAGCGTTCTTT. V gene TRBV7-9 combines with J gene TRBJ1-1; 7 bases are a match to TRBD1. The CDR3 contains 15 residues. The V gene's germline CDR1 is SEHNR and CDR2 FQNEAQ (reference sequence).

The CDR3 sequence is CASRFTGDPDTQYF. The DNA for the CDR3 is TGTGCCAGCAGGTTCACAGGAGATCCCGATACGCAGTACTTC. The chain combines TRBV7-2 with TRBJ2-7; TRBD1 is a possible D gene (5 bases). The CDR3 is made up of 14 amino acids. Germline assignment: CDR1 SGHTA and CDR2 FQGNSA. Deletions cut 6 bases from V and 9 bases from J, with 21 bases between. Combining the CDR3 with reference TRBV7-2 and TRBJ2-7 gives the whole variable domain GAGVSQSPSNKVTEKGKDVELRCDPISGHTALYWYRQSLGQGLEFLIYFQGNSAPDKSGLPSDRFSAERTGGSVSTLTIQRTQQEDSAVYLCASRFTGDPDTQYFGPGTRLTVT.

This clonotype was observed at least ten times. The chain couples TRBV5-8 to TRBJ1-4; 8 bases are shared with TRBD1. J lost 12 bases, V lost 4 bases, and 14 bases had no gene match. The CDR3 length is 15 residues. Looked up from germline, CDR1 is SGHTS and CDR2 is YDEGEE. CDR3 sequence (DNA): TGTGCCAGCAGCCCTGGCCAGGGGGCAAAAGAGGAACTGTTTTTT. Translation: CASSPGQGAKEELFF.

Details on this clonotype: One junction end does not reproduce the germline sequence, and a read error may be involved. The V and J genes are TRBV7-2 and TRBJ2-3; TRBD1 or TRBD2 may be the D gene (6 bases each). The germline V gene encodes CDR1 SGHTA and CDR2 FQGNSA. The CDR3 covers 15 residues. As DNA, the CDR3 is TGCGCCAGCAGCTTGGAGGGGGGTTACGCTGCGACGCAGTATTTT. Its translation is CASSLEGGYAATQYF.

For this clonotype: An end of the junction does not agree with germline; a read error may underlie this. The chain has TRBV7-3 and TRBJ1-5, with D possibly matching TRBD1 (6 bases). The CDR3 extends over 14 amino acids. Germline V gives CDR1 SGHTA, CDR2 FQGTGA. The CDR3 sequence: CASSQGQSSKPQHF. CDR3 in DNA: TGCGCCAGCAGCCAAGGACAGTCCAGTAAGCCCCAGCATTTT.

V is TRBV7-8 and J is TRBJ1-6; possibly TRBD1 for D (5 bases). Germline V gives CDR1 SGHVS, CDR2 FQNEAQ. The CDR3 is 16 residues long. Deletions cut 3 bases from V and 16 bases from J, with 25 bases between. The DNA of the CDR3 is TGTGCCAGCAGCTTGGGGGGAGGCCCCTATAATTCGCATCTCCACTTT. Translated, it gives CASSLGGGPYNSHLHF.

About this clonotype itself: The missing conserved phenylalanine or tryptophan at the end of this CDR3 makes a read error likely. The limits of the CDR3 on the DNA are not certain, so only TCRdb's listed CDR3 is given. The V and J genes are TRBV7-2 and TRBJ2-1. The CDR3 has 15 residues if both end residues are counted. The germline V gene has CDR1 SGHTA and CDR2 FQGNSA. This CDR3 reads CASSLAGGPYTEYFV.

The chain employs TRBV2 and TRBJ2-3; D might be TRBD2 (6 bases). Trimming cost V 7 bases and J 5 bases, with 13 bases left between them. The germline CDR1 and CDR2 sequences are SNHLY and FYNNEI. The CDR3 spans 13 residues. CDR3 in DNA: TGTGCCAGCATAGACGGGGGTATAGATACGCAGTATTTT. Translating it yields CASIDGGIDTQYF. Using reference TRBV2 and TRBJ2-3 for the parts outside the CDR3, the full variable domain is EPEVTQTPSHQVTQMGQEVILRCVPISNHLYFYWYRQILGQKVEFLVSFYNNEISEKSEIFDDQFSVERPDGSNFTLKIRSTKLEDSAMYFCASIDGGIDTQYFGPGTRLTVL.